Detailed here is one T cell receptor (beta chain). No antigen is known for it. Clones were sequenced by immunoSEQ multiplex PCR, and TCRdb holds only the in-frame ones, with some missing. This sample has roughly 12,000 clones; just under 75% occur once, and the top ten carry 0.63%. The data derive from a study of regulatory dendritic cells for organ transplantation. Study context: LPS was added to dendritic cell cultures on day 6.

CDR3 length equals 15 residues. The ends lost 1 base at V and 7 bases at J; junction bases unmatched: 3. Looked up from germline, CDR1 is SGHDT and CDR2 is YYEEEE. CFSE-labeled sorted T cells met regulatory or mature dendritic cells for around 5 days. The chain links TRBV5-6 to TRBJ2-1; 12 positions match TRBD2. The receptor was isolated from a human donor in good health. Material: naive CD4+ T cells from blood cultured with regulatory dendritic cells. The subset was: CD45RA+ naive T cells. The CDR3 DNA is TGTGCCAGCAGCTTGACTAGCGGGGGGTCTAATGAGCAGTTCTTC. It yields the protein CASSLTSGGSNEQFF.